This TCR beta chain was documented in a study of cytomegalovirus exposure and HLA in healthy donors. It was healthy bone marrow donors who served as donors. Unrecorded immune exposures were likely, despite nominal health at sampling. To note about this clone: The target antigen is unknown.

In the PCR, 60 Vbeta and 13 Jbeta primers were used. Original processing notes: About 10 million of 70 million to 80 million unique TCR beta chains were shared, per a later count. Assay: immunoSEQ multiplex PCR; the TCRdb copy retains only in-frame clones and omits some. Clone size and the V and J calls come from that table; the DNA yielded D and trimming. Found here are roughly 180,000 clones, approximately 81% of them singletons; the top ten hold 1%. Overall study findings and caveats: Later analysis associated a missense DCLRE1C variant with TCR beta V- and J-gene trimming.

The sequencing sample was made of PBMCs. The sequence was obtained from a boy younger than 10 in good health and CMV-seronegative.

The CDR3 is CASSFGDSGNQPQHF. The CDR3 nucleotides are TGCGCCAGCAGCTTCGGGGACAGCGGCAATCAGCCCCAGCATTTT. V and J are TRBV5-1 and TRBJ1-5; 7 bases align to TRBD1. This CDR3 comprises 15 residues. Trimming removed 2 bases from V and 2 bases from J; junction bases left unmatched: 4. Germline CDR1 reads SGHRS; CDR2 reads YFSETQ.